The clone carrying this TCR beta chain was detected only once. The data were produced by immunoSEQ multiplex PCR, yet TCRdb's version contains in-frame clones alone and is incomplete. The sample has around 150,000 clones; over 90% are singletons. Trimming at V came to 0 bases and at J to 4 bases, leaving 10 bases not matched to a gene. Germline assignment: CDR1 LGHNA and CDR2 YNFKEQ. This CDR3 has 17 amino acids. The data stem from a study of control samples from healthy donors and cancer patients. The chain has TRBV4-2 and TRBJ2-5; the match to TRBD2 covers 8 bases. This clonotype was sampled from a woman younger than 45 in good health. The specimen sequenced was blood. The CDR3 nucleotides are TGTGCCAGCAGCCAAGATCCAGAAGCGGGAGAGGGAGAGACCCAGTACTTC. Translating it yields CASSQDPEAGEGETQYF.